Listed below are T cell receptor beta chains from one sample, sequenced in a study of shared clonotypes between healthy human individuals. Method: immunoSEQ multiplex PCR; TCRdb's copy keeps in-frame clones and lacks some. This table holds 450,000 to 500,000 clones, about 85% found once. Sequenced sample: PBMCs. These receptors all stem from a woman in her thirties or forties in good health. Some clones in this sample may be carry-over from other donors' samples. Both conserved end residues are part of each CDR3. Each record gives: D gene, V gene, clone size, J gene, CDR3 DNA, CDR3 protein. D genes are given only for firm matches. Part of the rows lack a size; the others show once, few, many or a class for expanded clones.

d_call: NA; v_call: TRBV7-9; clone_size: few; j_call: TRBJ1-1; cdr3_nt: TGTGCCAGCAGCTTAGGAGCTGGGGTGGGGAGCACTGAAGCTTTCTTT; cdr3_aa: CASSLGAGVGSTEAFF
d_call: TRBD1; v_call: TRBV28; clone_size: NA; j_call: TRBJ1-2; cdr3_nt: TGTGCCAGCAGTCTCCGGGACAGGCCCTTCTATGGCTACACCTTC; cdr3_aa: CASSLRDRPFYGYTF
d_call: NA; v_call: TRBV5-5; clone_size: NA; j_call: TRBJ2-1; cdr3_nt: TGTGCCAGCAGCCTTCTAGCGCCCTCCTACAATGAGCAGTTCTTC; cdr3_aa: CASSLLAPSYNEQFF
d_call: TRBD2; v_call: TRBV4-3; clone_size: NA; j_call: TRBJ2-7; cdr3_nt: TGCGCCAGCAGCCCCCGGCGAGCGGGAGTGTCCCACGAGCAGTACTTC; cdr3_aa: CASSPRRAGVSHEQYF
d_call: NA; v_call: TRBV6-1; clone_size: NA; j_call: TRBJ1-1; cdr3_nt: TGTGCCAGCAGTGAAGAACAGGCCCTCACTGAAGCTTTCTTT; cdr3_aa: CASSEEQALTEAFF
d_call: NA; v_call: TRBV19; clone_size: NA; j_call: TRBJ1-1; cdr3_nt: TGTGCCAGTAGTATAGGGGAGGGAAACACTGAAGCTTTCTTT; cdr3_aa: CASSIGEGNTEAFF
d_call: TRBD1; v_call: TRBV28; clone_size: NA; j_call: TRBJ1-4; cdr3_nt: TGTGCCAGCAGTCCCCCGGGACAGGGGGCAACTAATGAAAAACTGTTTTTT; cdr3_aa: CASSPPGQGATNEKLFF
d_call: NA; v_call: TRBV7-2; clone_size: NA; j_call: TRBJ2-1; cdr3_nt: TGTGCCAGCAGCTTCCAGACCGGAAGCTCCTACAATGAGCAGTTCTTC; cdr3_aa: CASSFQTGSSYNEQFF
d_call: NA; v_call: TRBV5-4; clone_size: NA; j_call: TRBJ2-2; cdr3_nt: TGTGCCAGCAGCCCCGGTCTATGGCTCGGGGAGCTGTTTTTT; cdr3_aa: CASSPGLWLGELFF
d_call: TRBD2; v_call: TRBV6-5; clone_size: few; j_call: TRBJ2-5; cdr3_nt: TGTGCCAGCAGTCCCCTAAGCGGGAACCAAGAGACCCAGTACTTC; cdr3_aa: CASSPLSGNQETQYF
d_call: TRBD1; v_call: TRBV18; clone_size: NA; j_call: TRBJ2-5; cdr3_nt: TGTGCCAGCTCACCGCTCCCCAGACAGGGGGCGGGAGAGACCCAGTACTTC; cdr3_aa: CASSPLPRQGAGETQYF
d_call: NA; v_call: TRBV27; clone_size: few; j_call: TRBJ2-7; cdr3_nt: TGTGCCAGCAGCTCCGGCCCGAGATGGTCCGAGCAGTACTTC; cdr3_aa: CASSSGPRWSEQYF
d_call: NA; v_call: TRBV30; clone_size: NA; j_call: TRBJ1-4; cdr3_nt: TGTGCCTGGAGTGCGGAGCAGCCAGGCGCTAATGAAAAACTGTTTTTT; cdr3_aa: CAWSAEQPGANEKLFF
d_call: NA; v_call: TRBV2; clone_size: NA; j_call: TRBJ1-3; cdr3_nt: TGTGCCAGCAGTGAAGTCAGGGTTGGAAACACCATATATTTT; cdr3_aa: CASSEVRVGNTIYF
d_call: NA; v_call: TRBV28; clone_size: NA; j_call: TRBJ2-7; cdr3_nt: TGTGCCAGCAGTGACCTGTTGGGCGAGCAGTACTTC; cdr3_aa: CASSDLLGEQYF